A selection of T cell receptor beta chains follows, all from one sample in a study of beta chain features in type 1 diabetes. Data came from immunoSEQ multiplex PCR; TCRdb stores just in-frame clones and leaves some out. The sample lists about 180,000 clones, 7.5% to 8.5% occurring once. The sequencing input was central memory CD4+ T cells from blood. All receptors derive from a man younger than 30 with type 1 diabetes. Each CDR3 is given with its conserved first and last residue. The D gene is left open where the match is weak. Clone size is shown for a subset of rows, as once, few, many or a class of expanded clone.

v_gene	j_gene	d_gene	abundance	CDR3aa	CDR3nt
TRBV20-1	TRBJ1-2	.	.	CSARLIYGYTF	TGCAGTGCTAGGTTAATCTATGGCTACACCTTC
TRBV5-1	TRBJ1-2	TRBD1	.	CASGTGGLVEGYTF	TGCGCCAGCGGGACAGGGGGCCTGGTAGAGGGCTACACCTTC
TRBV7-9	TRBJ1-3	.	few	CASSLQGTGNTIYF	TGTGCCAGCAGCTTACAGGGGACTGGAAACACCATATATTTT
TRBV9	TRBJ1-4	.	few	CASSRDGNEKLFF	TGTGCCAGCTCCAGGGATGGTAATGAAAAACTGTTTTTT
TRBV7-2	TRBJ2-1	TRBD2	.	CASSPRTSGGEQFF	TGTGCCAGCAGCCCCCGGACTAGCGGGGGTGAGCAGTTCTTC
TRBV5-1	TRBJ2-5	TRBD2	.	CASSLEGTSEETQYF	TGCGCCAGCAGCTTGGAGGGGACTAGTGAGGAGACCCAGTACTTC
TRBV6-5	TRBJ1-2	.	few	CASRKAGANGYTF	TGTGCCAGCAGGAAAGCAGGGGCCAATGGCTACACCTTC
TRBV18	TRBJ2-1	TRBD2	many	CASSLYGGMTEYPQFF	TGTGCCAGCTCACTATACGGGGGGATGACAGAATACCCGCAGTTCTTC
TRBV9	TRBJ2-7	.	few	CASSVGAGLPYEQYF	TGTGCCAGCAGCGTAGGGGCAGGGCTCCCCTACGAGCAGTACTTC
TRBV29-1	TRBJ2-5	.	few	CSVAPSTARETQYF	TGCAGCGTTGCCCCGTCGACGGCGCGGGAGACCCAGTACTTC
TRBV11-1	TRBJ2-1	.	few	CASSLGGAGASYNEQFF	TGTGCCAGCAGCCTGGGAGGTGCGGGGGCCTCCTACAATGAGCAGTTCTTC
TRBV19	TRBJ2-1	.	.	CASSNGYNEQFF	TGTGCCAGTAGTAACGGGTACAATGAGCAGTTCTTC
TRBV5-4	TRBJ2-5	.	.	CASSFRTNQETQYF	TGTGCCAGCAGCTTCCGTACTAACCAAGAGACCCAGTACTTC
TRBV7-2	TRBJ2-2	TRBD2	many	CASSLRRTREYVGELFF	TGTGCCAGCAGCTTAAGGCGGACTAGAGAATATGTCGGGGAGCTGTTTTTT
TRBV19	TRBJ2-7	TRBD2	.	CASKPSGGYEQYF	TGTGCCAGTAAGCCTAGCGGGGGCTACGAGCAGTACTTC
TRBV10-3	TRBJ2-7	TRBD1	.	CAISDWTGDEQYF	TGTGCCATCAGTGACTGGACAGGGGACGAGCAGTACTTC
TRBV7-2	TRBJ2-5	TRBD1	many	CASSFGQGRQETQYF	TGTGCCAGCAGCTTTGGACAGGGGCGGCAAGAGACCCAGTACTTC
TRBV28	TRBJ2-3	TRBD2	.	CASSKGLAGAGTQYF	TGTGCCAGCAGCAAGGGACTAGCGGGAGCGGGTACGCAGTATTTT
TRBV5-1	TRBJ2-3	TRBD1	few	CASRGQGHPTDTQYF	TGCGCCAGCAGGGGACAGGGACACCCCACAGATACGCAGTATTTT
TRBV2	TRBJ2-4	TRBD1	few	CASSGDRGRNIQYF	TGTGCCAGCAGTGGCGACAGGGGTCGGAACATTCAGTACTTC
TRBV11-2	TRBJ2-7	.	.	CASSLGPPRHEQYF	TGTGCCAGCAGCTTAGGTCCTCCCAGGCACGAGCAGTACTTC
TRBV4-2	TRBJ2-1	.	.	CASSQEPSVLYNEQFF	TGTGCCAGCAGCCAAGAACCAAGCGTCCTCTACAATGAGCAGTTCTTC
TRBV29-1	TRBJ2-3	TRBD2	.	CSVAPGLADTQYF	TGCAGCGTTGCACCGGGACTAGCAGATACGCAGTATTTT
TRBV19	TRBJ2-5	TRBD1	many	CASSIGTAETQYF	TGTGCCAGTAGTATTGGGACAGCGGAGACCCAGTACTTC
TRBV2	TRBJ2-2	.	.	CAIPGRRGPNTGELFF	TGTGCCATACCGGGACGGCGGGGGCCTAACACCGGGGAGCTGTTTTTT
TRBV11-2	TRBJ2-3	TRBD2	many	CASSLGAAGGLTDTQYF	TGTGCCAGCAGCTTAGGTGCAGCGGGGGGACTCACAGATACGCAGTATTTT
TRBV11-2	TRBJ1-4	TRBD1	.	CASSLWQGDNEKLFF	TGTGCCAGCAGCTTATGGCAGGGGGATAATGAAAAACTGTTTTTT
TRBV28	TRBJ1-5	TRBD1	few	CASSPGTGGRQNQPQHF	TGTGCCAGCAGTCCCGGGACAGGGGGCAGGCAGAATCAGCCCCAGCATTTT
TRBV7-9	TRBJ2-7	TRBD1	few	CASSLGAGDSYEQYF	TGTGCCAGCAGCTTAGGGGCTGGGGACAGCTACGAGCAGTACTTC
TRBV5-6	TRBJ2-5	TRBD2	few	CASRRLIAGGNLETQYF	TGTGCCAGCAGACGTCTTATAGCGGGGGGGAATCTAGAGACCCAGTACTTC
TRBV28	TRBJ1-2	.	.	CASSQDSPYGYTF	TGTGCCAGCAGCCAAGACAGCCCCTATGGCTACACCTTC
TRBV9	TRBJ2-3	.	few	CASSSRGGGSGDTQYF	TGTGCCAGCAGCTCCCGGGGTGGAGGGAGCGGAGATACGCAGTATTTT
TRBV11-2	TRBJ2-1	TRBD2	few	CASSRWSGGVNEQFF	TGTGCCAGCAGCCGTTGGAGCGGGGGGGTCAATGAGCAGTTCTTC
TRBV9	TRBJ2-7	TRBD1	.	CASSPRTGGEKYF	TGTGCCAGCAGCCCTCGGACAGGGGGAGAAAAGTACTTC
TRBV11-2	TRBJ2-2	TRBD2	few	CASAQTSGTGELFF	TGTGCCAGCGCCCAGACTAGCGGAACCGGGGAGCTGTTTTTT
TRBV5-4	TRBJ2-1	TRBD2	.	CASSRQAGRSYNEQFF	TGTGCCAGCAGCCGCCAAGCGGGGCGATCCTACAATGAGCAGTTCTTC
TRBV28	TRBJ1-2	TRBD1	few	CASRTRQGPGYTF	TGTGCCAGCAGAACTAGACAGGGGCCGGGCTACACCTTC
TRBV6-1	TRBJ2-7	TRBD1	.	CASSGQGADEQYF	TGTGCCAGCTCTGGACAGGGGGCCGACGAGCAGTACTTC
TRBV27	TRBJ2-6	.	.	CASSFQGTGANVLTF	TGTGCCAGCAGTTTCCAGGGGACTGGGGCCAACGTCCTGACTTTC
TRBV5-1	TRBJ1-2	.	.	CASSPQGEVSYGYTF	TGCGCCAGCAGCCCCCAAGGGGAGGTCAGCTATGGCTACACCTTC
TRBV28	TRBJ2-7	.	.	CASSRYSYEQYF	TGTGCCAGCAGCCGCTACAGCTACGAGCAGTACTTC
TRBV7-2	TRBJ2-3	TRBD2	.	CASRSGGSTDTQYF	TGTGCCAGCAGAAGCGGGGGGAGCACAGATACGCAGTATTTT